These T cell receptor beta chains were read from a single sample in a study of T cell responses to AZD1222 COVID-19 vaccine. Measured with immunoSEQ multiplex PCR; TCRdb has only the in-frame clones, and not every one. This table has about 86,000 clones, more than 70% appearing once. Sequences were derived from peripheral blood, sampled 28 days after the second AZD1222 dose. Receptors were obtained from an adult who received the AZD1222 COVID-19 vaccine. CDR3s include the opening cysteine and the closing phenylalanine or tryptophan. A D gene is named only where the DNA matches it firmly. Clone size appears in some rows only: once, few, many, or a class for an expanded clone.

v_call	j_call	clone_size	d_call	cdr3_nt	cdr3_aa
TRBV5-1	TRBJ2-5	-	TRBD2	TGCGCCAGCAGCTTGGGACTAGCGGGAGCGGTGCGAGAGACCCAGTACTTC	CASSLGLAGAVRETQYF
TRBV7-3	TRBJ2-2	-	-	TGTGCCAGCAGCTTACCGGTTAGCGGGAACACCGGGGAGCTGTTTTTT	CASSLPVSGNTGELFF
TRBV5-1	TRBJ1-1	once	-	TGCGCCAGCAGCTTGAGTGAGGGCACTGAAGCTTTCTTT	CASSLSEGTEAFF
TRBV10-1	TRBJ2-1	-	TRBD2	TGCGCCAGCAGATCCACTAGCGGCGAGCAGTTCTTC	CASRSTSGEQFF
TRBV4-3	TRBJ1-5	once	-	TGCGCCAGCAGCCAAGACAGGGGTGGTCAGCCCCAGCATTTT	CASSQDRGGQPQHF
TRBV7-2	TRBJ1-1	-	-	TGTGCCAGCAGCTTAGGGACAGAAGCTTTCTTT	CASSLGTEAFF
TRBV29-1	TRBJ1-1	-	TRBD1	TGCAGCGTCGCGGACAGGGGGAACACTGAAGCTTTCTTT	CSVADRGNTEAFF
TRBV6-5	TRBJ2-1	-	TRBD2	TGTGCCAGCAGTTACCCGGGACTAGAGTCCCATGGTGAGCAGTTCTTC	CASSYPGLESHGEQFF
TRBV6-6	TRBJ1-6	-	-	TGTGCCAGCAGTTACCAAAGGGATTCACCCCTCCACTTT	CASSYQRDSPLHF
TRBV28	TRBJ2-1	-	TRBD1	TGTGCCACCGACAGGGTTGACTACAATGAGCAGTTCTTC	CATDRVDYNEQFF
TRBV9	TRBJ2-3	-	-	TGTGCCAGCAGCGTAGATATGGCCAACACAGATACGCAGTATTTT	CASSVDMANTDTQYF
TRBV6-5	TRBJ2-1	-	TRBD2	TGTGCCAGCAGTTACAGCGGGAGCTACAATGAGCAGTTCTTC	CASSYSGSYNEQFF
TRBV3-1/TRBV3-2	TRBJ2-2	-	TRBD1	TGTGCCAGCAGCCGACTCCGGGACAGGGGGCCCACCGGGGAGCTGTTTTTT	CASSRLRDRGPTGELFF
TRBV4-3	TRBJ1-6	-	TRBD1	TGCGCCAGCAGCCAAGAGGGGGCAGGGGGAAATTCACCCCTCCACTTT	CASSQEGAGGNSPLHF
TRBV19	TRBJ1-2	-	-	TGTGCCAGTAGTATTTTGGCAGGTGGTTATGGCTACACCTTC	CASSILAGGYGYTF
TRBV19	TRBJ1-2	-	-	TGTGCCACCAACAAAAACTATGGCTACACCTTC	CATNKNYGYTF
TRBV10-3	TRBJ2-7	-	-	TGTGCCATCAGCATTCAGGGGTACGAGCAGTACTTC	CAISIQGYEQYF